Presented here are 21 T cell receptor beta chains from one specimen sequenced in a study of blood T cell repertoires in COVID-19. Produced via immunoSEQ multiplex PCR; TCRdb's table is partial and in-frame only. The sample lists about 330,000 clones, 88% occurring once. Sequenced input: peripheral blood. The receptor set was obtained from a woman aged 45-60 years with active or convalescent COVID-19.

The V gene is TRBV5-4, the J gene TRBJ1-1; D not resolved. This CDR3 has 14 residues. V shed 0 bases and J shed 7 bases, with 13 bases lying between them. Germline lookup yields CDR1 SGHNT and CDR2 YYREEE (reference sequence). CDR3 sequence reads: CASSLAGEMNEAFF. The CDR3 DNA sequence: TGTGCCAGCAGCTTGGCCGGAGAGATGAATGAAGCTTTCTTT.

V and J are TRBV20-1 and TRBJ1-3, with D possibly matching TRBD1 (6 bases). Germline V gene lookup returns CDR1 DFQATT and CDR2 SNEGSKA (reference sequence). The CDR3 has 14 amino acids. Trimming cost V 3 bases and J 4 bases, with 13 bases left between them. The CDR3 is CSASPQGPGNTIYF. The CDR3 bases are TGCAGTGCTAGTCCTCAGGGGCCGGGAAACACCATATATTTT.

The genes are TRBV19 and TRBJ1-5, with 8 bases identical to TRBD1. The CDR3 spans 16 residues. J was trimmed by 5 bases and V by 1 base; bases with no gene match: 7. The germline CDR1 and CDR2 sequences are LNHDA and SQIVND (reference sequence). CDR3 coding DNA: TGTGCCAGTAGTATAGGCCAGAAACAGGGGGATCAGCCCCAGCATTTT. Amino acid sequence: CASSIGQKQGDQPQHF.

The gene calls are TRBV28 and TRBJ2-7; 9 positions agree with TRBD2. CDR3 length: 13 amino acids. Germline V lookup: CDR1 MDHEN, CDR2 SYDVKM. The CDR3 sequence: CDSGREGRWEQYF. The CDR3 DNA sequence: TGTGATTCGGGGCGGGAGGGCCGGTGGGAGCAGTACTTC.

The rearrangement links TRBV7-8 to TRBJ2-7; no reliable D call. V lost 5 bases and J lost 0, with 8 bases in between. Germline values: CDR1 SGHVS, CDR2 FQNEAQ. The CDR3 consists of 13 residues. DNA for the CDR3: TGTGCCAGCAGCCGAAGGAGCTCCTACGAGCAGTACTTC. Its protein product is CASSRRSSYEQYF.

This sequence joins TRBV9 and TRBJ2-6; weak D call: TRBD1 (6 bases). Germline CDR1 reads SGDLS; CDR2 reads YYNGEE. V shed 0 bases and J shed 1 base, with 8 bases lying between them. This CDR3 spans 16 amino acids. The CDR3 here is CASSVDRDSGANVLTF. CDR3 coding DNA: TGTGCCAGCAGCGTAGACAGGGATTCTGGGGCCAACGTCCTGACTTTC.

V is TRBV7-2 and J is TRBJ2-2; D ambiguous. Germline V CDR1 and CDR2: SGHTA, FQGNSA. The V gene lost 6 bases and the J gene lost 4 bases, with 6 bases spanning the gap. CDR3 length equals 12 residues. DNA for the CDR3: TGTGCCAGCAGATCCGTCACCGGGGAGCTGTTTTTT. The encoded protein is CASRSVTGELFF.

At least ten counts were recorded for this clone. The chain links TRBV5-1 to TRBJ2-7; tentative D call: TRBD1 (7 bases). The germline V and J ends were trimmed by 3 bases and 7 bases, with 26 bases remaining between them. This CDR3 contains 17 residues. Germline CDR1 and CDR2: SGHRS and YFSETQ. CDR3 in DNA: TGCGCCAGCAGCTCCGTTAAGGTGGCAGGGGGGTTGGGTGAGCAGTACTTC. Translating gives CASSSVKVAGGLGEQYF.

V gene TRBV15 combines with J gene TRBJ2-7, with 12 bases identical to TRBD1. The CDR3 runs 19 residues. Germline V gives CDR1 LNHNV, CDR2 YYDKDF (reference sequence). With V trimmed by 0 bases and J by 0 bases, 9 bases remained unmatched. The CDR3 coding sequence is TGTGCCACCAGCAGAGATCGGGGACAGGGGGCGTCAAGCTCCTACGAGCAGTACTTC. Residues: CATSRDRGQGASSSYEQYF.

Notes on this clone: Other DNA sequences from this sample encode an identical CDR3 as well. The J gene is TRBJ1-2, the V gene TRBV3-1 (or the pseudogene TRBV3-2); TRBD1 matches at 7 bases. There are 13 residues in the CDR3. J lost 6 bases, V lost 2 bases, and 3 bases had no gene match. Germline loops: CDR1 LGHDT, CDR2 YNNKEL (reference sequence). The CDR3 sequence: CASSQRQGDGYTF. CDR3 sequence (DNA): TGTGCCAGCAGCCAACGTCAGGGGGATGGCTACACCTTC.

The rearrangement joins TRBV7-2 to TRBJ2-5; 10 nucleotides agree with TRBD1. Germline values: CDR1 SGHTA, CDR2 FQGNSA. CDR3 length equals 15 residues. J gave up 5 bases and V 3 bases, and 6 bases lay outside the gene matches. The CDR3 nucleotides read TGTGCCAGCAGCTTTCAGGGGACAGGGGATGAGACCCAGTACTTC. Its translation is CASSFQGTGDETQYF.

This rearrangement joins TRBV28 to TRBJ1-2; D is ambiguous. V dropped 6 bases and J dropped 8 bases, with 19 bases sitting between them. This CDR3 comprises 14 residues. Germline V gene sequence: CDR1 MDHEN, CDR2 SYDVKM. CDR3 DNA sequence: TGTGCCAGCAGCCCACCTTTACAGATACCCGGCTACACCTTC. It is translated as CASSPPLQIPGYTF.

This sequence joins TRBV7-2 and TRBJ1-6, with D unresolved. The CDR3 sequence is 16 residues long. V gave up 2 bases and J gave up 0 bases, with 8 bases separating them. Germline lookup yields CDR1 SGHTA and CDR2 FQGNSA. CDR3 sequence: CASSLSASSYNSPLHF. As DNA, the CDR3 is TGTGCCAGCAGCTTATCAGCGAGCTCCTATAATTCACCCCTCCACTTT.

The CDR3 DNA sequence: TGCGCCAGCAGCTTGGGGCAGGGGAGCGTATCGGGGTTAGCTGAAGCTTTCTTT. This gives the protein CASSLGQGSVSGLAEAFF. The V call is TRBV5-1, the J call TRBJ1-1; D perhaps matches TRBD1 (6 bases). Per germline, CDR1 SGHRS and CDR2 YFSETQ. The V gene lost 0 bases and the J gene lost 6 bases, with 24 bases spanning the gap. The CDR3 is 18 residues long.

The rearrangement uses TRBV7-2 and TRBJ2-1; D gene uncertain. CDR1 and CDR2 from the germline V gene are SGHTA and FQGNSA. V was cut by 1 base and J by 1 base, with 8 bases left in between. The CDR3 covers 15 residues. The chain's CDR3 is CASSLERLSYNEQFF. Here the CDR3 DNA reads TGTGCCAGCAGCTTAGAGAGACTGTCCTACAATGAGCAGTTCTTC.

CDR3 DNA sequence: TGTGCCAGCAAAGAAGGGGGCGGAGGCTACACCTTC. Residues: CASKEGGGGYTF. The chain combines TRBV2 with TRBJ1-2, with 7 bases that match TRBD1. Trimming at V came to 7 bases and at J to 8 bases, leaving 7 bases not matched to a gene. This CDR3 is 12 amino acids long. Germline CDR1 and CDR2: SNHLY and FYNNEI. Drawing the rest from reference TRBV2 and TRBJ1-2, the complete variable domain is EPEVTQTPSHQVTQMGQEVILRCVPISNHLYFYWYRQILGQKVEFLVSFYNNEISEKSEIFDDQFSVERPDGSNFTLKIRSTKLEDSAMYFCASKEGGGGYTFGSGTRLTVV.

This chain connects TRBV24-1 to TRBJ2-3, with TRBD2 identical over 9 bases. The ends lost 4 bases at V and 2 bases at J; junction bases unmatched: 6. Germline assignment: CDR1 KGHDR and CDR2 SFDVKD. The CDR3 has 16 amino acids. The CDR3 nucleotides read TGTGCCACCAGTGACTCGAGACTAGCGGACACAGATACGCAGTATTTT. Amino acid sequence: CATSDSRLADTDTQYF.

This clone was observed a handful of times. The V and J genes are TRBV12-3 or TRBV12-4 and TRBJ1-2; D is undetermined. Trimming cost V 10 bases and J 3 bases, with 15 bases left between them. This CDR3 has 13 amino acids. The DNA for the CDR3 is TGTGCCACCGAGAATCCGGCGGACTATGGCTACACCTTC. Amino acids: CATENPADYGYTF.

The chain carries TRBV19 and TRBJ2-2; TRBD2 is a possible D gene (6 bases). V gave up 6 bases and J gave up 5 bases, with 10 bases separating them. The V gene's germline CDR1 is LNHDA and CDR2 SQIVND (reference sequence). This CDR3 contains 13 residues. CDR3 DNA sequence: TGTGCCAGTAGCCCTAGCGAAACCGGGGAGCTGTTTTTT. The encoded protein is CASSPSETGELFF.

The rearrangement joins TRBV2 to TRBJ1-4, with TRBD1 matching 8 bases. CDR1 and CDR2 from the germline V gene are SNHLY and FYNNEI. The trim removed 3 bases at V and 5 bases at J, leaving 8 bases unmatched. The CDR3 is made up of 16 amino acids. The CDR3 DNA reads TGTGCCAGCAGTGAGAGCCGACAGGGGAGGAATGAAAAACTGTTTTTT. Translation gives CASSESRQGRNEKLFF. Full variable domain (outside the CDR3, taken from reference TRBV2 and TRBJ1-4): EPEVTQTPSHQVTQMGQEVILRCVPISNHLYFYWYRQILGQKVEFLVSFYNNEISEKSEIFDDQFSVERPDGSNFTLKIRSTKLEDSAMYFCASSESRQGRNEKLFFGSGTQLSVL.

The chain combines TRBV6-2 or TRBV6-3 with TRBJ1-5, with 7 bases that match TRBD1. V shed 5 bases, J shed 9 bases, and the junction held 16 bases outside the gene matches. This CDR3 has 16 residues. Per the germline V gene, CDR1 is MNHEY and CDR2 is SVGEGT. The CDR3 loop is CASSTSGTENYSPQHF. CDR3 nucleotide sequence: TGTGCCAGCAGTACGTCCGGGACAGAGAATTATTCGCCCCAGCATTTT.